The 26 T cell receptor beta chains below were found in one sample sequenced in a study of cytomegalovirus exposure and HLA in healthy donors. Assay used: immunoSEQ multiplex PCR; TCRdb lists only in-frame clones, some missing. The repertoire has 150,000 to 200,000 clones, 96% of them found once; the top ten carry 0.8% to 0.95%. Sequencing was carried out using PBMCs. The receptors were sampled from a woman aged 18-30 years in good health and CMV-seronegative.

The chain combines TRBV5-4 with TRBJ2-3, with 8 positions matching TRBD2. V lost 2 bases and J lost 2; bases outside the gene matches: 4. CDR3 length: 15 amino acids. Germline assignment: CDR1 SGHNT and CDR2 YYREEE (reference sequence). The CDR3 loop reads CASSFDGGATDTQYF. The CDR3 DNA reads TGTGCCAGCAGCTTCGACGGGGGGGCCACAGATACGCAGTATTTT. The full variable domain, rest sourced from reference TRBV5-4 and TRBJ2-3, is ETGVTQSPTHLIKTRGQQVTLRCSSQSGHNTVSWYQQALGQGPQFIFQYYREEENGRGNFPPRFSGLQFPNYSSELNVNALELDDSALYLCASSFDGGATDTQYFGPGTRLTVL.

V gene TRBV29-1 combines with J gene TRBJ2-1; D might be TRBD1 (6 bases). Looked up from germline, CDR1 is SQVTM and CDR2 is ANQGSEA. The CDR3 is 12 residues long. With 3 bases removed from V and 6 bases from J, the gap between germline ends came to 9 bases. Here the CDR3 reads CSVDYRANEQFF. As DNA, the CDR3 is TGCAGCGTTGATTACAGGGCCAATGAGCAGTTCTTC.

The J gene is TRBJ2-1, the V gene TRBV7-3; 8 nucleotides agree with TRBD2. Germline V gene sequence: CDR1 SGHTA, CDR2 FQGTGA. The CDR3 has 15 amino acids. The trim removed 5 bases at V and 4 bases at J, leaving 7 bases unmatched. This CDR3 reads CASSPVAGGYNEQFF. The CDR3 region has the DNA TGTGCCAGCAGCCCGGTGGCGGGGGGTTACAATGAGCAGTTCTTC.

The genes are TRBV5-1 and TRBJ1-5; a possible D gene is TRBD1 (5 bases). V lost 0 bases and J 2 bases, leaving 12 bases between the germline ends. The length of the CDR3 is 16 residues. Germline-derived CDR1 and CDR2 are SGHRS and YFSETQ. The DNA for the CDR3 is TGCGCCAGCAGCTTGGGGGGCGCGGCTGGCAATCAGCCCCAGCATTTT. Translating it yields CASSLGGAAGNQPQHF.

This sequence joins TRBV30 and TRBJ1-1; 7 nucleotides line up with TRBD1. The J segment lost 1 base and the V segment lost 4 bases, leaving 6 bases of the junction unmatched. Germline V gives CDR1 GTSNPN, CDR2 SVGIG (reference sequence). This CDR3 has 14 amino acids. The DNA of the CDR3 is TGTGCCTGGACCGGGGACAGACAGAACACTGAAGCTTTCTTT. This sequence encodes CAWTGDRQNTEAFF.

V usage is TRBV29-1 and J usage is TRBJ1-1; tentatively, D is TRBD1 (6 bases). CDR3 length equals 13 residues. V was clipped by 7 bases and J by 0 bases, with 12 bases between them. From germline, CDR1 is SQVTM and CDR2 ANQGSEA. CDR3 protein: CSAVGQLNTEAFF. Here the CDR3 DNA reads TGCAGCGCTGTCGGACAGCTGAACACTGAAGCTTTCTTT. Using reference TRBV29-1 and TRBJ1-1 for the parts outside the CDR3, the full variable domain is SAVISQKPSRDICQRGTSLTIQCQVDSQVTMMFWYRQQPGQSLTLIATANQGSEATYESGFVIDKFPISRPNLTFSTLTVSNMSPEDSSIYLCSAVGQLNTEAFFGQGTRLTVV.

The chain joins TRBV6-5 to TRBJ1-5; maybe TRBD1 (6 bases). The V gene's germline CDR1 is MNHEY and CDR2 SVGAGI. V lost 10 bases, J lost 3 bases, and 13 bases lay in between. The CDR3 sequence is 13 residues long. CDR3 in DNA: TGTGCCATCCCGGACAGCTACAATCAGCCCCAGCATTTT. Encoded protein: CAIPDSYNQPQHF.

In DNA, the CDR3 is TGTGCCAGCAGCAGCCCAAGGGAGCTCCAAGAGACCCAGTACTTC. Translation gives CASSSPRELQETQYF. V gene TRBV7-9 combines with J gene TRBJ2-5, with D perhaps TRBD2 (5 bases). This CDR3 region has 15 residues. The germline V gene has CDR1 SEHNR and CDR2 FQNEAQ (reference sequence). The V and J ends lost 5 bases and 1 base respectively, with 14 bases between them.

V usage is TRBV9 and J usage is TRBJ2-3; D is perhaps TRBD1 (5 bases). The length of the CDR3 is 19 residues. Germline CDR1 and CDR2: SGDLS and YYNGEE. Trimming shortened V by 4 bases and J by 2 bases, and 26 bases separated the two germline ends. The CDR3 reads CASSLARPEDSPNTDTQYF. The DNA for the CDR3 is TGTGCCAGCAGCCTCGCAAGGCCCGAAGACAGCCCGAACACAGATACGCAGTATTTT.

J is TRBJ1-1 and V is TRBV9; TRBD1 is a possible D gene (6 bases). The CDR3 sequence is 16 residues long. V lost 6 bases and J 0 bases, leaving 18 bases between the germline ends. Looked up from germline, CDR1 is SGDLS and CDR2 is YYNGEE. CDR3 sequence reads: CASMDSMLRLNTEAFF. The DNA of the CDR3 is TGTGCCAGCATGGACAGTATGCTCCGGCTGAACACTGAAGCTTTCTTT.

CDR3: CASSLPSYDGNEQFF. In DNA form, the CDR3 reads TGTGCCAGCAGCTTGCCTAGCTATGATGGCAATGAGCAGTTCTTC. The V call is TRBV5-4, the J call TRBJ2-1; D possibly corresponds to TRBD2 (5 bases). The CDR3 has 15 amino acids. Trimming pared 1 base from V and 6 bases from J, leaving 14 bases between. Germline CDR1 and CDR2: SGHNT and YYREEE (reference sequence).

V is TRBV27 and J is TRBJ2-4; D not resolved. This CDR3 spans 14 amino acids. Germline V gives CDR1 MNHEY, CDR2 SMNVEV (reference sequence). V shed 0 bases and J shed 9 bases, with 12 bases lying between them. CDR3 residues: CASSLSWQYPIQYF. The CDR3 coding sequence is TGTGCCAGCAGTTTATCGTGGCAGTACCCCATTCAGTACTTC.

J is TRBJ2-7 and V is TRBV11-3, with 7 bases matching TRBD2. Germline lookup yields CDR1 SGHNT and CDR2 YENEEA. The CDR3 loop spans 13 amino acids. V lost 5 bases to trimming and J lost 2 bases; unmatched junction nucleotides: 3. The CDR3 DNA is TGTGCCAGCAGCGAGGGAGGGACCTACGAGCAGTACTTC. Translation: CASSEGGTYEQYF.

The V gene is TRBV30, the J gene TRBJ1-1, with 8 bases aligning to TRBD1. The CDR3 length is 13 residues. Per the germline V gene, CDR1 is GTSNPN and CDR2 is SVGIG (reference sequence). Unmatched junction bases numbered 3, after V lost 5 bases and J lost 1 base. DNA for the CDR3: TGTGCCTGGGCAGGACAGGGGAACACTGAAGCTTTCTTT. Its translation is CAWAGQGNTEAFF.

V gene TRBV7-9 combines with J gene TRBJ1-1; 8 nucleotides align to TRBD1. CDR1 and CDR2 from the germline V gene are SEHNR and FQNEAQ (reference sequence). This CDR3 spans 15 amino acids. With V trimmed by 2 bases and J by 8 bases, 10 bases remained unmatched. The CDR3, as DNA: TGTGCCAGCAGCTTACCTCGGACAGGGTCGGGAGAAGCTTTCTTT. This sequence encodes CASSLPRTGSGEAFF.

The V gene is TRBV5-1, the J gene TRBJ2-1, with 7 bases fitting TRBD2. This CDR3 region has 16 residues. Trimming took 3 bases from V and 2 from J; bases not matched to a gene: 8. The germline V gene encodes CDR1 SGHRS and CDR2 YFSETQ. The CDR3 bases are TGCGCCAGCAGCTCCCTACCGGGGGGAACCTACAATGAGCAGTTCTTC. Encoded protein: CASSSLPGGTYNEQFF.

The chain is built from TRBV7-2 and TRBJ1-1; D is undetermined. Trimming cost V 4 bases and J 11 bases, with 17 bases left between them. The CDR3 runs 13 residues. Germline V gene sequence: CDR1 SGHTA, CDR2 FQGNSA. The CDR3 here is CASSSETRLRAFF. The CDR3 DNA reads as TGTGCCAGCAGCTCCGAGACCCGACTAAGGGCTTTCTTT.

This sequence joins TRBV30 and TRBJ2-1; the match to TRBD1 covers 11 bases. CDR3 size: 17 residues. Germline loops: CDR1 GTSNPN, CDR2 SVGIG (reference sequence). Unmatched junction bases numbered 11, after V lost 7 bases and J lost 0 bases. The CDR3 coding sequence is TGTGCCTTACGGACAGGGGGCCCATTTCACTCCTACAATGAGCAGTTCTTC. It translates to CALRTGGPFHSYNEQFF. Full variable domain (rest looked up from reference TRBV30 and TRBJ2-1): SQTIHQWPATLVQPVGSPLSLECTVEGTSNPNLYWYRQAAGRGLQLLFYSVGIGQISSEVPQNLSASRPQDRQFILSSKKLLLSDSGFYLCALRTGGPFHSYNEQFFGPGTRLTVL.

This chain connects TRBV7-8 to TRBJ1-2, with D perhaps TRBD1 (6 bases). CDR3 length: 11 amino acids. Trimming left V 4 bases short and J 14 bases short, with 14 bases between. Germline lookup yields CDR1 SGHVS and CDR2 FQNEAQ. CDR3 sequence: CASSSTGIGTF. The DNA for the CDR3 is TGTGCCAGCAGCTCGACAGGCATTGGTACCTTC.

The DNA of the CDR3 is TGTGCCAGCAGCTCCGGGGACAAAAAGTTTTTT. It translates to CASSSGDKKFF. The rearrangement links TRBV7-9 to TRBJ1-4; D perhaps matches TRBD1 (6 bases). The CDR3 runs to 11 residues. Looked up from germline, CDR1 is SEHNR and CDR2 is FQNEAQ (reference sequence). The V end was cut by 4 bases, the J end by 16 bases, with 13 bases between.

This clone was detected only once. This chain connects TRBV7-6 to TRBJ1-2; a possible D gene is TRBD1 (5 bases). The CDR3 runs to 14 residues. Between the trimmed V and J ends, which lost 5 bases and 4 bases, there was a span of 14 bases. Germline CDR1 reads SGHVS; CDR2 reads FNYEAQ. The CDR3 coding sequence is TGTGCCAGCAGCGCGGGGCGAAACTTCTATGGCTACACCTTC. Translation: CASSAGRNFYGYTF.

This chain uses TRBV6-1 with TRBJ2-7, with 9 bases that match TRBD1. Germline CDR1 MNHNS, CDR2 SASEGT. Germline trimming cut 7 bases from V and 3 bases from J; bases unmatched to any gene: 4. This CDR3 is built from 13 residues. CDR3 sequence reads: CASKDRGSYEQYF. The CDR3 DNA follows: TGTGCCAGCAAGGACAGGGGAAGCTACGAGCAGTACTTC.

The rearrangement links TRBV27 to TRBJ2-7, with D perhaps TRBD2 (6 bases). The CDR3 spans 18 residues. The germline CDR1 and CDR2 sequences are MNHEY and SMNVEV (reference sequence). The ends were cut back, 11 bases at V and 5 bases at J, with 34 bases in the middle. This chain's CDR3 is CAERGQGRVGGIIDEQYF. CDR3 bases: TGTGCCGAGAGGGGCCAGGGACGGGTTGGGGGGATAATCGACGAGCAGTACTTC.

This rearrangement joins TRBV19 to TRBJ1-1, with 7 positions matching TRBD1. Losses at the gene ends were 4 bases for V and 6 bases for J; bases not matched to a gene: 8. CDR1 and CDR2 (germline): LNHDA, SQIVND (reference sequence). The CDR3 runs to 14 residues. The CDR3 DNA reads TGTGCCAGTAGTACGATGACAGGGAAGGCTGAAGCTTTCTTT. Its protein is CASSTMTGKAEAFF.

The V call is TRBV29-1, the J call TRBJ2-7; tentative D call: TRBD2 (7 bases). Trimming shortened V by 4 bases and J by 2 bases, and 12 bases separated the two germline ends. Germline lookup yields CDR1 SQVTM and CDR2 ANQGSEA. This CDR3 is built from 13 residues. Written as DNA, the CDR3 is TGCAGCGTTGGAGGGGGGGAGACCTACGAGCAGTACTTC. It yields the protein CSVGGGETYEQYF.

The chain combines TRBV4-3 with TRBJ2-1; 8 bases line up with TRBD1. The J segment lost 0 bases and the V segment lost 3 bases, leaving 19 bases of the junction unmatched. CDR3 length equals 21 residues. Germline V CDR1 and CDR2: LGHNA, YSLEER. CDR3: CASSHYRETGETPSSYNEQFF. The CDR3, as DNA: TGCGCCAGCAGCCATTACCGGGAGACAGGGGAAACCCCTAGCTCCTACAATGAGCAGTTCTTC.